Presented here are 22 T cell receptor beta chains from one specimen sequenced in a study of blood T cell repertoires in COVID-19. Measured with immunoSEQ multiplex PCR; TCRdb has only the in-frame clones, and not every one. The sample includes 270,000 or so clones, roughly 85% of them seen just once. Sequenced: peripheral blood. Receptors were obtained from a woman aged 45-65 years who had recovered from COVID-19.

The rearrangement links TRBV30 to TRBJ1-2; 11 nucleotides line up with TRBD1. Per the germline V gene, CDR1 is GTSNPN and CDR2 is SVGIG (reference sequence). The ends lost 0 bases at V and 2 bases at J; junction bases unmatched: 2. The CDR3 contains 15 residues. The CDR3 region is CAWSVWDRGNYGYTF. The DNA for the CDR3 is TGTGCCTGGAGTGTTTGGGACAGGGGGAACTATGGCTACACCTTC.

This chain links TRBV28 with TRBJ1-2; 9 bases agree with TRBD1. V lost 3 bases to trimming and J lost 5 bases; unmatched junction nucleotides: 7. The CDR3 runs to 15 residues. CDR1 MDHEN and CDR2 SYDVKM come from the germline V gene. For the CDR3, the DNA is TGTGCCAGCAGTTTGCCCACGGGACAGGGTTATGGCTACACCTTC. Translation: CASSLPTGQGYGYTF.

V usage is TRBV6-2 or TRBV6-3 and J usage is TRBJ2-7, with no clear D. The CDR3 has 12 amino acids. V was clipped by 4 bases and J by 3 bases, with 7 bases between them. Looked up from germline, CDR1 is MNHEY and CDR2 is SVGEGT. The CDR3 here is CASSSTGYEQYF. In nucleotides, the CDR3 is TGTGCCAGCAGTTCCACCGGCTACGAGCAGTACTTC.

This chain connects TRBV11-2 to TRBJ2-1; the match to TRBD2 covers 11 bases. V dropped 5 bases and J dropped 5; count of bases not matched to a gene: 11. The germline V gene encodes CDR1 SGHAT and CDR2 FQNNGV. The CDR3 spans 17 residues. The chain's CDR3 is CASSLPTGTSGNNEQFF. The DNA of the CDR3 is TGTGCCAGCAGCCTCCCCACCGGGACTAGCGGAAACAATGAGCAGTTCTTC.

This clone was seen once. The chain links TRBV7-2 to TRBJ2-7; tentative D call: TRBD2 (7 bases). Germline V gives CDR1 SGHTA, CDR2 FQGNSA. The CDR3 is 17 amino acids. V lost 0 bases and J 5 bases, leaving 20 bases between the germline ends. CDR3 nucleotide sequence: TGTGCCAGCAGCTTAGCGGGGGGGCGTAATATGGTGAACGAGCAGTACTTC. Encoded protein: CASSLAGGRNMVNEQYF.

The CDR3 DNA sequence: TGTGCCAGCAGCATAAGGGGGCAACAGCCCCAGCATTTT. Amino acids: CASSIRGQQPQHF. The chain employs TRBV7-2 and TRBJ1-5, with 7 bases aligning to TRBD1. CDR1 and CDR2 (germline): SGHTA, FQGNSA. Unmatched junction bases numbered 5, after V lost 5 bases and J lost 7 bases. CDR3 length equals 13 residues.

The chain combines TRBV6-4 with TRBJ2-1; TRBD1 might be the D (6 bases). Germline lookup yields CDR1 MRHNA and CDR2 SNTAGT. There are 14 residues in the CDR3. Trimming cost V 5 bases and J 8 bases, with 16 bases left between them. The DNA for the CDR3 is TGTGCCAGCAGTCCTGAGGACAGCCGGGATGAGCAGTTCTTC. It yields the protein CASSPEDSRDEQFF.

V and J are TRBV4-1 and TRBJ2-1, with 12 positions matching TRBD2. Per germline, CDR1 MGHRA and CDR2 YSYEKL. CDR3 length: 16 amino acids. Trimming at V came to 1 base and at J to 7 bases, leaving 5 bases not matched to a gene. CDR3 coding DNA: TGCGCCAGCAGCCAAGGTTCTAGCGGGGGGGGGAATGAGCAGTTCTTC. Translation gives CASSQGSSGGGNEQFF.

This chain uses TRBV7-2 with TRBJ2-1; 8 nucleotides match TRBD2. This CDR3 region has 15 residues. After removal of 6 bases from V and 6 bases from J, the junction contained 10 bases not matched to a gene. Germline V gene lookup returns CDR1 SGHTA and CDR2 FQGNSA. CDR3 protein: CASRRPAGGPNEQFF. The DNA of the CDR3 is TGTGCCAGCAGGCGCCCGGCGGGAGGCCCCAATGAGCAGTTCTTC.

The CDR3 region has the DNA TGTGCCAGCAGCCAAGAGGGCAGGGGAGGGTCTGAAGCTTTCTTT. Encoded protein: CASSQEGRGGSEAFF. The gene calls are TRBV14 and TRBJ1-1; a weak D match, TRBD1 (6 bases). The CDR3 runs to 15 residues. CDR1 SGHDN and CDR2 FVKESK come from the germline V gene. V dropped 0 bases and J dropped 6 bases, with 14 bases sitting between them.

V and J are TRBV3-1 (or the pseudogene TRBV3-2) and TRBJ1-5, with D possibly matching TRBD1 (6 bases). The ends were cut back, 2 bases at V and 3 bases at J, with 14 bases in the middle. The CDR3 is 16 amino acids. The germline V gene encodes CDR1 LGHDT and CDR2 YNNKEL (reference sequence). CDR3 region: CASSQRDIGPNQPQHF. The CDR3 coding sequence is TGTGCCAGCAGCCAAAGGGACATTGGGCCCAATCAGCCCCAGCATTTT.

The V gene is TRBV19, the J gene TRBJ2-6, with D possibly matching TRBD2 (6 bases). The CDR3 runs to 17 residues. V shed 4 bases and J shed 0 bases, with 13 bases lying between them. Germline CDR1 and CDR2: LNHDA and SQIVND (reference sequence). Here the CDR3 DNA reads TGTGCCAGTAGTAAAGAGAAGACTAGCTCTGGGGCCAACGTCCTGACTTTC. This translates into CASSKEKTSSGANVLTF.

This clone was counted a single time. This sequence joins TRBV5-4 and TRBJ2-1; 8 nucleotides align to TRBD1. V trimming: 4 bases; J trimming: 2 bases; junction bases outside the gene matches: 11. Looked up from germline, CDR1 is SGHNT and CDR2 is YYREEE (reference sequence). The CDR3 is 17 amino acids. The DNA for the CDR3 is TGTGCCAGCAGCGTACCAGGGGGCGCGAGCACCTACAATGAGCAGTTCTTC. Amino acid sequence: CASSVPGGASTYNEQFF.

This chain joins TRBV30 and TRBJ2-5; the match to TRBD2 covers 8 bases. CDR1 and CDR2 from the germline V gene are GTSNPN and SVGIG (reference sequence). Trimming took 1 base from V and 3 from J; bases not matched to a gene: 19. CDR3 length: 19 amino acids. CDR3 loop: CAWSAKPRGLARNKETQYF. The CDR3 nucleotides are TGTGCCTGGAGTGCTAAACCCCGAGGACTAGCCAGAAATAAAGAGACCCAGTACTTC.

The rearrangement uses TRBV19 and TRBJ2-7; possibly TRBD2 for D (7 bases). The germline gives CDR1 LNHDA, CDR2 SQIVND (reference sequence). V was cut by 6 bases and J by 2 bases, with 17 bases left in between. There are 15 residues in the CDR3. CDR3 nucleotides: TGTGCCAGTAGCCCGGTAGGGGGGGTTACCTACGAGCAGTACTTC. Translation gives CASSPVGGVTYEQYF.

The chain has TRBV29-1 and TRBJ1-1; D gene uncertain. V was clipped by 4 bases and J by 3 bases, with 18 bases between them. CDR3 length equals 15 residues. Germline lookup yields CDR1 SQVTM and CDR2 ANQGSEA. CDR3: CSVVISPVRHTEAFF. The CDR3 region has the DNA TGCAGCGTTGTTATATCCCCCGTGCGGCACACTGAAGCTTTCTTT.

This clone was picked up a small number of times. The chain couples TRBV6-5 to TRBJ2-2, with 10 bases identical to TRBD2. V lost 0 bases to trimming and J lost 9 bases; unmatched junction nucleotides: 4. The CDR3 runs 15 residues. CDR1 and CDR2 from the germline V gene are MNHEY and SVGAGI. CDR3 nucleotide sequence: TGTGCCAGCAGTTACTCATCTAGCGGGGGAAGGGAGCTGTTTTTT. This gives the protein CASSYSSSGGRELFF.

The rearrangement links TRBV6-6 to TRBJ2-2, with 7 bases identical to TRBD2. V dropped 4 bases and J dropped 5; count of bases not matched to a gene: 10. The CDR3 sequence is 16 residues long. CDR1 is MNHNY, CDR2 SVGAGI, per germline (reference sequence). CDR3 bases: TGTGCCAGCAGTTCCCTAGCGGTCGGGGGTACCGGGGAGCTGTTTTTT. This encodes CASSSLAVGGTGELFF.

The chain joins TRBV3-1 (or the pseudogene TRBV3-2) to TRBJ1-4; 10 bases agree with TRBD1. V was clipped by 4 bases and J by 8 bases; unmatched bases: 4. Germline V gene lookup returns CDR1 LGHDT and CDR2 YNNKEL (reference sequence). This CDR3 comprises 14 residues. CDR3 residues: CASSRDRGREKLFF. The CDR3 region has the DNA TGTGCCAGCAGCCGCGACAGGGGGCGAGAAAAACTGTTTTTT.

V usage is TRBV29-1 and J usage is TRBJ1-5; the match to TRBD1 covers 12 bases. CDR3 size: 15 residues. Trimming cost V 4 bases and J 5 bases; bases outside gene matches: 6. In germline, CDR1 is SQVTM, CDR2 ANQGSEA. In DNA, the CDR3 is TGCAGCGTTGGTTTCGGGACAGGGGGCGATCAGCCCCAGCATTTT. Translation: CSVGFGTGGDQPQHF.

This chain connects TRBV24-1 to TRBJ1-4; 10 bases map to TRBD1. The CDR3 runs to 15 residues. The junction had 4 bases not matched to a gene; V was cut back by 5 bases and J by 5 bases. Germline assignment: CDR1 KGHDR and CDR2 SFDVKD. The CDR3 region is CATSGPGQGNEKLFF. In DNA form, the CDR3 reads TGTGCCACCAGTGGTCCGGGACAGGGGAATGAAAAACTGTTTTTT.

This sequence joins TRBV7-2 and TRBJ1-1, with D perhaps matching TRBD1 (6 bases). CDR1 is SGHTA and CDR2 is FQGNSA in the germline V gene. The CDR3 runs 14 residues. Trimming shortened V by 4 bases and J by 2 bases, and 11 bases separated the two germline ends. CDR3 protein: CASSSRGYNTEAFF. CDR3 bases: TGTGCCAGCAGCTCCAGGGGCTACAACACTGAAGCTTTCTTT.